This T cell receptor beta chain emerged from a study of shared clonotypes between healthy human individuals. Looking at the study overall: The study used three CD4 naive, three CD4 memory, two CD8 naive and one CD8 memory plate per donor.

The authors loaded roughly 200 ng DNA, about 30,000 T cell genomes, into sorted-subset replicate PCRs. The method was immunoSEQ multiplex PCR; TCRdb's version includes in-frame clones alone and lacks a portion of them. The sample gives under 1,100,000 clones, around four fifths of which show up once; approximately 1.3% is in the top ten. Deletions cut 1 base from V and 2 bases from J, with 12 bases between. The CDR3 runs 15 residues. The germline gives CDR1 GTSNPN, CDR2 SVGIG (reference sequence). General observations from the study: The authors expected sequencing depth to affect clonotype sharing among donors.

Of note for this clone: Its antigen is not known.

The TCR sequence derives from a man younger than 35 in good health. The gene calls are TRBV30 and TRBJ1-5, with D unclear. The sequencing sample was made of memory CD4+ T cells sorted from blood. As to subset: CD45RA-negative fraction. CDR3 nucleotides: TGTGCCTGGAGTGGGATAGCCCTTGGCAATCAGCCCCAGCATTTT. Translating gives CAWSGIALGNQPQHF.